The source of this TCR beta chain is a study of cytotoxic CD8 clonotypes in ibrutinib-treated CLL. Study background: Partial response occurred in roughly 25 patients and complete response in 2; at median roughly 72 months, about 14 remained remitted and about 12 progressed.

Concerning this clone itself: No antigen is known for it.

Whole-study findings and limits: Public clonotypes, found uncommonly, either contracted or stayed stable on treatment.

Per germline, CDR1 SGHNT and CDR2 YYREEE (reference sequence). Trimming at V came to 4 bases and at J to 1 base, leaving 4 bases not matched to a gene. There are 15 residues in the CDR3. Sequencing was designed to attain a depth spanning 1 in 200,000 to 1 in 1 million T cells. Profiling relied on immunoSEQ multiplex PCR, and the TCRdb table lists in-frame clones only, not all of them. The sample records approximately 130,000 clones, about 85% being singletons. This receptor was obtained from a human donor with chronic lymphocytic leukemia. The chain joins TRBV5-4 to TRBJ2-2; 7 nucleotides line up with TRBD1. The sequenced sample was PBMCs, obtained after 24 months of ibrutinib treatment. For the CDR3, the DNA is TGTGCCAGCAGCCCGGGACAGATGAACACCGGGGAGCTGTTTTTT. Translation: CASSPGQMNTGELFF.